The clone carrying this TCR beta chain was recorded only once. The data are from a study of blood T cell repertoires in COVID-19. Background on the study: Samples came from the United States, Italy and Spain, spanning acute and convalescent COVID-19. PBMCs, B-cell-depleted T cells, or T cells were the source of the cDNA or gDNA that made up the material.

Recruitment covered roughly 24 US areas and drew participants whose ages spanned roughly 18 to 100 years. As processed by the authors: Amplification of reference gene primers provided the estimated nucleated cell counts. Some clones are missing from TCRdb's copy, which holds only in-frame ones; the method was immunoSEQ multiplex PCR. V, J and clone size derive from that table, while D and trimming were established from the DNA sequence. Seen here are 300,000 to 350,000 clones, almost 90% observed once, and the top ten hold 3.5% to 5%. Input material: PBMCs or T cells enriched from blood (not recorded which). The clonotype originates from a young woman with acute COVID-19.

DNA of the CDR3: TGTGCCAGTAGTATAGTGATGGGGACAGGGGTTCAGCCCCAGCATTTT. This translates into CASSIVMGTGVQPQHF. This chain links TRBV19 with TRBJ1-5, with 10 bases that match TRBD1. Trimming cost V 1 base and J 6 bases; bases outside gene matches: 6. CDR1 and CDR2 from the germline V gene are LNHDA and SQIVND (reference sequence). The CDR3 length is 16 residues. The whole variable domain, remainder taken from reference TRBV19 and TRBJ1-5, is DGGITQSPKYLFRKEGQNVTLSCEQNLNHDAMYWYRQDPGQGLRLIYYSQIVNDFQKGDIAEGYSVSREKKESFPLTVTSAQKNPTAFYLCASSIVMGTGVQPQHFGDGTRLSIL.